The 17 T cell receptor beta chains listed next were all sequenced from one sample in a study of blood T cell repertoires in COVID-19. TCRdb keeps only in-frame clones here, not all; method: immunoSEQ multiplex PCR. This sample has nearly 70,000 clones, with approximately 90% found just once. Sequences were obtained from peripheral blood. The receptors here all came from a woman between 65 and 79 years old with acute or convalescent COVID-19.

This chain uses TRBV6-2 or TRBV6-3 with TRBJ2-5; 7 nucleotides line up with TRBD1. V gave up 2 bases and J gave up 5 bases; unmatched junction bases: 14. This CDR3 region has 17 residues. Germline-derived CDR1 and CDR2 are MNHEY and SVGEGT. This chain's CDR3 is CASSYARTGRDRETQYF. DNA for the CDR3: TGTGCCAGCAGTTACGCCCGGACAGGAAGAGATAGGGAGACCCAGTACTTC.

The chain links TRBV5-5 to TRBJ2-5; TRBD1 matches 8 bases. CDR3 size: 14 residues. Germline CDR1 SGHKS, CDR2 YYEKEE (reference sequence). The V segment lost 0 bases and the J segment 2 bases; nucleotides outside the gene matches: 0. CDR3 nucleotides: TGTGCCAGCAGCTTGGGACAGGGGCAAGAGACCCAGTACTTC. Translation gives CASSLGQGQETQYF.

This chain joins TRBV6-5 and TRBJ1-4; 7 positions agree with TRBD1. The CDR3 totals 15 residues. V lost 6 bases and J lost 6; bases outside the gene matches: 10. CDR1 is MNHEY and CDR2 is SVGAGI in the germline V gene. The CDR3 spells CASSYTGTEDEKLFF. The CDR3 bases are TGTGCCAGCAGCTATACCGGGACAGAGGATGAAAAACTGTTTTTT.

The chain recombines TRBV4-3 with TRBJ2-3, with 12 bases aligning to TRBD2. Germline V CDR1 and CDR2: LGHNA, YSLEER. The CDR3 totals 17 residues. The V segment lost 4 bases and the J segment 0 bases; nucleotides outside the gene matches: 5. CDR3 in amino acids: CASSRLAGGGSTDTQYF. The DNA of the CDR3 is TGCGCCAGCAGCCGGCTAGCGGGAGGGGGGAGCACAGATACGCAGTATTTT.

The chain combines TRBV18 with TRBJ2-7; 12 bases are shared with TRBD2. CDR3 length: 16 residues. V gave up 0 bases and J gave up 7 bases; unmatched junction bases: 7. Germline lookup yields CDR1 KGHSH and CDR2 LQKENI. CDR3 DNA sequence: TGTGCCAGCTCACCACCCACTAGCGGGAGGCTGGCGGAGCAGTACTTC. This encodes CASSPPTSGRLAEQYF.

This chain uses TRBV5-1 with TRBJ1-4; possibly TRBD1 for D (5 bases). CDR3 length equals 15 residues. CDR1 and CDR2 from the germline V gene are SGHRS and YFSETQ. The V gene lost 1 base and the J gene lost 2 bases, with 9 bases spanning the gap. The CDR3 bases are TGCGCCAGCAGCTTGCAGGGTTCGACTAATGAAAAACTGTTTTTT. It codes for CASSLQGSTNEKLFF. Variable domain in full (rest from reference TRBV5-1 and TRBJ1-4): KAGVTQTPRYLIKTRGQQVTLSCSPISGHRSVSWYQQTPGQGLQFLFEYFSETQRNKGNFPGRFSGRQFSNSRSEMNVSTLELGDSALYLCASSLQGSTNEKLFFGSGTQLSVL.

This clone came up a few times. The chain combines TRBV6-5 with TRBJ2-7, with TRBD2 as a possible D gene (6 bases). Per germline, CDR1 MNHEY and CDR2 SVGAGI. The V end was cut by 8 bases, the J end by 1 base, with 15 bases between. The CDR3 runs 14 residues. The CDR3 region has the DNA TGTGCCAGCCTCCCAGGGACTGTGTCCTACGAGCAGTACTTC. This gives the protein CASLPGTVSYEQYF.

Here the CDR3 DNA reads TGTGCCACCAGCAGAAACCGGGACATTCGCACTGAAGCTTTCTTT. Translated: CATSRNRDIRTEAFF. V gene TRBV15 combines with J gene TRBJ1-1; tentatively, D is TRBD1 (6 bases). Germline CDR1 reads LNHNV; CDR2 reads YYDKDF (reference sequence). This CDR3 comprises 15 residues. The V gene lost 2 bases and the J gene lost 4 bases, with 14 bases spanning the gap.

This chain connects TRBV7-8 to TRBJ1-2, with D maybe TRBD1 (6 bases). The CDR3 contains 12 residues. Per the germline V gene, CDR1 is SGHVS and CDR2 is FQNEAQ. The V end lost 5 bases, the J end lost 13 bases, and 17 bases lay between the germline ends. CDR3 sequence (DNA): TGTGCCAGCAGCCCCTTTCAGGGGCGAGTCACCTTC. It translates to CASSPFQGRVTF.

The chain uses TRBV7-3 and TRBJ2-7; possibly TRBD2 for D (6 bases). The CDR3 runs to 15 residues. Trimming removed 5 bases from V and 4 bases from J, with 18 bases in between. CDR1 and CDR2 from the germline V gene are SGHTA and FQGTGA. CDR3 sequence reads: CASSPDGGRYYEQYF. The CDR3 DNA reads TGTGCCAGCAGCCCCGATGGAGGGAGGTATTACGAGCAGTACTTC. Combining the CDR3 with reference TRBV7-3 and TRBJ2-7 gives the whole variable domain GAGVSQTPSNKVTEKGKYVELRCDPISGHTALYWYRQSLGQGPEFLIYFQGTGAADDSGLPNDRFFAVRPEGSVSTLKIQRTERGDSAVYLCASSPDGGRYYEQYFGPGTRLTVT.

The sample holds one count of this clone. The genes are TRBV7-3 and TRBJ2-1; TRBD2 matches 8 bases. With 3 bases clipped from V and 6 bases from J, the junction kept 10 bases outside the gene matches. CDR3 length equals 16 residues. Germline CDR1 reads SGHTA; CDR2 reads FQGTGA. DNA of the CDR3: TGTGCCAGCAGCTTCGGACTAGCACTGGTGGGCAATGAGCAGTTCTTC. Amino acid sequence: CASSFGLALVGNEQFF.

The count of this clone is one. The chain recombines TRBV11-2 with TRBJ2-7; TRBD1 matches 10 bases. CDR1 and CDR2 (germline): SGHAT, FQNNGV. Trimming at V came to 5 bases and at J to 2 bases, leaving 6 bases not matched to a gene. CDR3 length: 15 amino acids. The CDR3 sequence is CASSPRDRGPYEQYF. The CDR3 DNA sequence: TGTGCCAGCAGCCCCCGGGACAGGGGCCCCTACGAGCAGTACTTC.

The V and J genes are TRBV12-3 or TRBV12-4 and TRBJ1-2; D is possibly TRBD1 (6 bases). This CDR3 contains 13 residues. V was trimmed by 5 bases and J by 4 bases, leaving 11 bases between them. As DNA, the CDR3 is TGTGCCAGCAGTAGACAGGAGCTCTATGGCTACACCTTC. This sequence encodes CASSRQELYGYTF.

V and J are TRBV19 and TRBJ1-5; D is undetermined. CDR1 is LNHDA, CDR2 SQIVND, per germline (reference sequence). This CDR3 comprises 14 residues. V was cut by 4 bases and J by 1 base, with 8 bases left in between. The CDR3 DNA reads TGTGCCAGTAGTAGCCCCAGAAGCAATCAGCCCCAGCATTTT. It codes for CASSSPRSNQPQHF.

The chain is built from TRBV19 and TRBJ2-1; 15 bases map to TRBD2. The germline CDR1 and CDR2 sequences are LNHDA and SQIVND (reference sequence). CDR3 length equals 18 residues. V lost 3 bases, J lost 7 bases, and 10 bases stayed unmatched. CDR3 sequence: CASSIAGTSGRMRNEQFF. The CDR3 bases are TGTGCCAGTAGTATCGCCGGGACTAGCGGGAGGATGCGGAATGAGCAGTTCTTC.

This chain joins TRBV11-2 and TRBJ1-5; 9 bases line up with TRBD1. Germline loops: CDR1 SGHAT, CDR2 FQNNGV. The CDR3 loop spans 14 amino acids. Trimming took 5 bases from V and 6 from J; bases not matched to a gene: 5. CDR3 in amino acids: CASSTGTGSQPQHF. Here the CDR3 DNA reads TGTGCCAGCAGCACCGGGACAGGGTCTCAGCCCCAGCATTTT.

This sequence joins TRBV19 and TRBJ1-2; 8 bases match TRBD1. J gave up 8 bases and V 6 bases, and 5 bases lay outside the gene matches. Germline V lookup: CDR1 LNHDA, CDR2 SQIVND (reference sequence). This CDR3 region has 12 residues. CDR3 nucleotide sequence: TGTGCCAGTAGGGACAGGGCTAGAGGCTACACCTTC. Translation gives CASRDRARGYTF.